This is a list of T cell receptor beta chains from one sample in a study of blood T cells in healthy people across ages. TCRdb fed the 5' RACE reads into MiXCR, producing one record per CDR3 protein. The sample has around 1,600,000 distinct CDR3 sequences, roughly 43% seen once. The sequenced material came from blood. Receptors originate from a woman aged 18-29 years in good health. The CDR3 runs from the conserved cysteine through the conserved F or W. The D gene is left open where the match is weak. Where a row states a size, it is once, few, many or the class of an expanded clone; other rows omit it.

clone_size: few; v_call: TRBV12-3/TRBV12-4; j_call: TRBJ2-1; d_call: TRBD2; cdr3_aa: CASTPRGAGYWFF; cdr3_nt: TGTGCCAGCACCCCGCGGGGGGCCGGATATTGGTTCTTC
clone_size: few; v_call: TRBV10-3; j_call: TRBJ2-1; d_call: .; cdr3_aa: CAISEATGSEQFF; cdr3_nt: TGTGCCATCAGTGAAGCTACAGGGAGTGAGCAGTTCTTC
clone_size: .; v_call: TRBV6-2/TRBV6-3; j_call: TRBJ2-7; d_call: TRBD2; cdr3_aa: CASRNPQQTSGYF; cdr3_nt: TGTGCCAGCAGAAACCCCCAACAGACTAGCGGGTACTTC
clone_size: many; v_call: TRBV7-9; j_call: TRBJ2-7; d_call: .; cdr3_aa: CASSPRIGTYEQYF; cdr3_nt: TGTGCCAGCAGCCCCCGGATAGGAACCTACGAGCAGTACTTC
clone_size: few; v_call: TRBV4-1; j_call: TRBJ1-2; d_call: .; cdr3_aa: CASSLYVGYYGYTF; cdr3_nt: TGCGCCAGCAGCCTGTACGTCGGATACTATGGCTACACCTTC
clone_size: .; v_call: TRBV2; j_call: TRBJ2-2; d_call: TRBD1; cdr3_aa: CASSYTGAGELFF; cdr3_nt: TGTGCCAGCAGTTACACAGGGGCCGGGGAGCTGTTTTTT
clone_size: few; v_call: TRBV12-3/TRBV12-4; j_call: TRBJ1-4; d_call: .; cdr3_aa: CASSFAGEKLFF; cdr3_nt: TGTGCCAGCAGTTTTGCGGGGGAAAAACTGTTTTTT
clone_size: few; v_call: TRBV20-1; j_call: TRBJ2-5; d_call: .; cdr3_aa: CSASIETKQYF; cdr3_nt: TGCAGTGCTAGTATAGAAACGAAACAGTACTTC
clone_size: .; v_call: TRBV7-9; j_call: TRBJ2-1; d_call: .; cdr3_aa: CASSLLSRQRWIGNEQFF; cdr3_nt: TGTGCCAGCAGCTTATTATCTCGCCAGAGGTGGATTGGCAATGAGCAGTTCTTC
clone_size: few; v_call: TRBV6-2/TRBV6-3; j_call: TRBJ2-7; d_call: TRBD2; cdr3_aa: CASSPKLLILAGGGEQYF; cdr3_nt: TGTGCCAGCAGTCCTAAACTCCTAATACTAGCGGGAGGTGGTGAGCAGTACTTC
clone_size: .; v_call: TRBV9; j_call: TRBJ1-2; d_call: .; cdr3_aa: CASSSQIYGYTF; cdr3_nt: TGTGCCAGCAGCTCCCAGATCTATGGCTACACCTTC
clone_size: many; v_call: TRBV2; j_call: TRBJ1-2; d_call: .; cdr3_aa: CASSVGSFNYGYTF; cdr3_nt: TGTGCCAGCAGTGTGGGGAGTTTTAACTATGGCTACACCTTC
clone_size: many; v_call: TRBV4-3; j_call: TRBJ2-7; d_call: .; cdr3_aa: CASSQDLLSRSYEQYF; cdr3_nt: TGCGCCAGCAGCCAAGATTTACTGTCCCGCTCCTACGAGCAGTACTTC
clone_size: .; v_call: TRBV20-1; j_call: TRBJ1-2; d_call: .; cdr3_aa: CSALGRSRGYTF; cdr3_nt: TGCAGTGCTCTGGGTCGAAGCCGGGGCTACACCTTC
clone_size: .; v_call: TRBV2; j_call: TRBJ2-3; d_call: TRBD2; cdr3_aa: CASSTTGGGADTQYF; cdr3_nt: TGTGCCAGCAGTACAACTGGCGGGGGGGCAGATACGCAGTATTTT
clone_size: .; v_call: TRBV20-1; j_call: TRBJ1-2; d_call: TRBD1; cdr3_aa: CSARTGADYGHTF; cdr3_nt: TGCAGTGCTAGGACAGGGGCTGACTATGGCCACACCTTC
clone_size: few; v_call: TRBV6-1; j_call: TRBJ1-1; d_call: TRBD1; cdr3_aa: CACHDRGMPNTEAFF; cdr3_nt: TGTGCCTGCCACGACAGGGGGATGCCGAACACTGAAGCTTTCTTT
clone_size: .; v_call: TRBV10-3; j_call: TRBJ2-5; d_call: TRBD2; cdr3_aa: CAISGTKRGNDEQYF; cdr3_nt: TGTGCCATCAGTGGTACGAAGCGGGGGAACGATGAGCAGTACTTC
clone_size: .; v_call: TRBV7-9; j_call: TRBJ2-3; d_call: TRBD2; cdr3_aa: CASSFGDYRTDTQYF; cdr3_nt: TGTGCCAGCAGCTTCGGGGACTACCGCACAGATACGCAGTATTTT
clone_size: .; v_call: TRBV28; j_call: TRBJ1-1; d_call: .; cdr3_aa: CASKAGEAFF; cdr3_nt: TGTGCCAGCAAGGCCGGTGAAGCTTTCTTT
clone_size: .; v_call: TRBV28; j_call: TRBJ2-7; d_call: .; cdr3_aa: CASSLILWSSYEQYF; cdr3_nt: TGTGCCAGCAGTTTAATTTTATGGAGTTCCTACGAGCAGTACTTC
clone_size: .; v_call: TRBV20-1; j_call: TRBJ2-3; d_call: .; cdr3_aa: CSARQSTDTQYF; cdr3_nt: TGCAGTGCTAGGCAGAGCACAGATACGCAGTATTTT
clone_size: .; v_call: TRBV4-2; j_call: TRBJ2-1; d_call: TRBD2; cdr3_aa: CASSQQTSGASYNEQFF; cdr3_nt: TGTGCCAGCAGCCAACAGACTAGCGGGGCTTCCTACAATGAGCAGTTCTTC
clone_size: .; v_call: TRBV19; j_call: TRBJ2-2; d_call: .; cdr3_aa: CASSRYTSTGELFF; cdr3_nt: TGTGCCAGTAGTAGATACACATCCACCGGGGAGCTGTTTTTT
clone_size: .; v_call: TRBV11-2; j_call: TRBJ2-5; d_call: .; cdr3_aa: CVSSWTPAETQYF; cdr3_nt: TGTGTCAGCAGCTGGACTCCCGCGGAGACCCAGTACTTC
clone_size: .; v_call: TRBV12-3/TRBV12-4; j_call: TRBJ2-3; d_call: .; cdr3_aa: CAGRVGADTQYF; cdr3_nt: TGTGCTGGCAGAGTGGGAGCGGATACGCAGTATTTT
clone_size: .; v_call: TRBV2; j_call: TRBJ2-1; d_call: .; cdr3_aa: CASMGVSNNEQFF; cdr3_nt: TGTGCCAGCATGGGGGTATCTAACAATGAGCAGTTCTTC
clone_size: few; v_call: TRBV4-3; j_call: TRBJ1-2; d_call: .; cdr3_aa: CASSQRRDGLYGYTF; cdr3_nt: TGCGCCAGCAGCCAACGTCGGGATGGGTTGTATGGCTACACCTTC
clone_size: .; v_call: TRBV20-1; j_call: TRBJ1-5; d_call: .; cdr3_aa: CSATEDSNQPQHF; cdr3_nt: TGCAGTGCTACAGAGGATAGCAATCAGCCCCAGCATTTT
clone_size: .; v_call: TRBV7-2; j_call: TRBJ2-5; d_call: .; cdr3_aa: CASSPSFGETQYF; cdr3_nt: TGTGCCAGCAGCCCCTCCTTCGGGGAGACCCAGTACTTC
clone_size: few; v_call: TRBV29-1; j_call: TRBJ2-7; d_call: .; cdr3_aa: CSALKSRADEQYF; cdr3_nt: TGCAGCGCCCTAAAGTCCCGGGCGGACGAGCAGTACTTC
clone_size: .; v_call: TRBV5-4; j_call: TRBJ1-1; d_call: TRBD1; cdr3_aa: CASSLGGDRNTEAFF; cdr3_nt: TGTGCCAGCAGCTTGGGAGGGGACAGGAACACTGAAGCTTTCTTT
clone_size: many; v_call: TRBV15; j_call: TRBJ1-2; d_call: .; cdr3_aa: CATSRDGGYTF; cdr3_nt: TGTGCCACCAGCAGAGATGGCGGCTACACCTTC
clone_size: .; v_call: TRBV3-1; j_call: TRBJ2-1; d_call: .; cdr3_aa: CASSEERVSYNEQFF; cdr3_nt: TGTGCCAGCAGCGAAGAGCGGGTCTCCTACAATGAGCAGTTCTTC
clone_size: .; v_call: TRBV20-1; j_call: TRBJ1-1; d_call: .; cdr3_aa: CSATVGAEAFF; cdr3_nt: TGCAGTGCTACCGTGGGGGCTGAAGCTTTCTTT
clone_size: few; v_call: TRBV5-1; j_call: TRBJ2-1; d_call: .; cdr3_aa: CASSLSSAGTYNEQFF; cdr3_nt: TGCGCCAGCAGCTTGTCCTCAGCAGGCACCTACAATGAGCAGTTCTTC
clone_size: .; v_call: TRBV20-1; j_call: TRBJ2-7; d_call: TRBD2; cdr3_aa: CSPLEGRAYEQYF; cdr3_nt: TGCAGTCCCCTTGAAGGGAGGGCCTACGAGCAGTACTTC
clone_size: few; v_call: TRBV7-9; j_call: TRBJ1-1; d_call: TRBD1; cdr3_aa: CASSLEGAYTEAFF; cdr3_nt: TGTGCCAGCAGCTTAGAGGGGGCGTACACTGAAGCTTTCTTT
clone_size: .; v_call: TRBV5-6; j_call: TRBJ2-7; d_call: .; cdr3_aa: CASSSQTANLYNEQYF; cdr3_nt: TGTGCCAGCAGCTCACAGACTGCCAACCTTTACAATGAGCAGTACTTC
clone_size: .; v_call: TRBV29-1; j_call: TRBJ2-2; d_call: .; cdr3_aa: CSVDRAAGGELFF; cdr3_nt: TGCAGCGTTGACAGGGCCGCAGGCGGGGAGCTGTTTTTT
clone_size: .; v_call: TRBV6-2/TRBV6-3; j_call: TRBJ1-1; d_call: .; cdr3_aa: CATAIVGGVTEAFF; cdr3_nt: TGTGCCACCGCGATCGTCGGGGGGGTCACTGAAGCTTTCTTT
clone_size: few; v_call: TRBV29-1; j_call: TRBJ2-7; d_call: .; cdr3_aa: CSVESPHSESYEQYF; cdr3_nt: TGCAGCGTTGAATCCCCCCACTCAGAGAGCTACGAGCAGTACTTC
clone_size: .; v_call: TRBV20-1; j_call: TRBJ2-1; d_call: .; cdr3_aa: CSARLPGSYNEQFF; cdr3_nt: TGCAGTGCTAGACTCCCCGGCTCCTACAATGAGCAGTTCTTC
clone_size: many; v_call: TRBV12-3/TRBV12-4; j_call: TRBJ1-1; d_call: .; cdr3_aa: CASSYGQVNTEAFF; cdr3_nt: TGTGCCAGCAGTTACGGGCAGGTGAACACTGAAGCTTTCTTT
clone_size: few; v_call: TRBV20-1; j_call: TRBJ1-2; d_call: TRBD1; cdr3_aa: CSASDRGVSYGYTF; cdr3_nt: TGCAGTGCCTCGGACAGGGGAGTTTCCTATGGCTACACCTTC
clone_size: few; v_call: TRBV12-3/TRBV12-4; j_call: TRBJ2-5; d_call: TRBD2; cdr3_aa: CASSLGGSRETQYF; cdr3_nt: TGTGCCAGCAGCCTGGGGGGGTCCAGGGAGACCCAGTACTTC
clone_size: .; v_call: TRBV28; j_call: TRBJ2-7; d_call: .; cdr3_aa: CASNARIHEQYF; cdr3_nt: TGTGCCAGCAACGCCCGGATTCACGAGCAGTACTTC
clone_size: .; v_call: TRBV7-9; j_call: TRBJ1-4; d_call: .; cdr3_aa: CASSFRPGTTNEKLFF; cdr3_nt: TGTGCCAGCAGCTTTAGGCCTGGGACAACTAATGAAAAACTGTTTTTT
clone_size: .; v_call: TRBV19; j_call: TRBJ2-1; d_call: .; cdr3_aa: CASSTGSGYNEQFF; cdr3_nt: TGTGCCAGTAGTACAGGGTCGGGGTACAATGAGCAGTTCTTC
clone_size: .; v_call: TRBV29-1; j_call: TRBJ1-2; d_call: TRBD1; cdr3_aa: CSVTGDGSYTF; cdr3_nt: TGCAGCGTTACAGGGGACGGGAGCTACACCTTC
clone_size: .; v_call: TRBV20-1; j_call: TRBJ2-1; d_call: TRBD1; cdr3_aa: CSASRTGIYNEQFF; cdr3_nt: TGCAGTGCTAGCAGGACAGGGATCTACAATGAGCAGTTCTTC
clone_size: .; v_call: TRBV29-1; j_call: TRBJ1-1; d_call: .; cdr3_aa: CSVQGSLRPTEAFF; cdr3_nt: TGCAGCGTTCAAGGGTCCCTCCGTCCCACTGAAGCTTTCTTT
clone_size: few; v_call: TRBV3-1; j_call: TRBJ2-7; d_call: .; cdr3_aa: CASSPPTRNEQYF; cdr3_nt: TGTGCCAGCAGCCCCCCGACTAGGAATGAGCAGTACTTC
clone_size: few; v_call: TRBV3-1; j_call: TRBJ1-2; d_call: .; cdr3_aa: CASSQVGTVQGSNYGYTF; cdr3_nt: TGTGCCAGCAGCCAAGTAGGGACCGTACAGGGATCTAACTATGGCTACACCTTC
clone_size: .; v_call: TRBV7-2; j_call: TRBJ1-5; d_call: .; cdr3_aa: CASSLEAGAGQPQHF; cdr3_nt: TGTGCCAGCAGCTTAGAGGCAGGGGCCGGTCAGCCCCAGCATTTT
clone_size: few; v_call: TRBV25-1; j_call: TRBJ2-7; d_call: .; cdr3_aa: CASSEYRDPPSYEQYF; cdr3_nt: TGTGCCAGCAGTGAATACCGCGATCCGCCGTCCTACGAGCAGTACTTC
clone_size: .; v_call: TRBV12-3/TRBV12-4; j_call: TRBJ1-1; d_call: .; cdr3_aa: CASTIPGGTEAFF; cdr3_nt: TGTGCCAGCACCATACCCGGGGGTACTGAAGCTTTCTTT
clone_size: few; v_call: TRBV9; j_call: TRBJ2-4; d_call: TRBD1; cdr3_aa: CASSGDRGRRIQYF; cdr3_nt: TGTGCCAGCAGCGGGGACAGGGGGAGAAGGATTCAGTACTTC
clone_size: .; v_call: TRBV5-5; j_call: TRBJ1-5; d_call: TRBD1; cdr3_aa: CASSLYQGVSGNQPQHF; cdr3_nt: TGTGCCAGCAGCTTGTATCAGGGGGTGTCTGGCAATCAGCCCCAGCATTTT